These 32 T cell receptor beta chains came from one sample sequenced in a study of blood T cells in healthy people across ages. Combining a sample-barcoded 5' primer with a J-beta primer mix, a second PCR ran for 7 to 11 cycles. One entry per CDR3 protein, called by TCRdb with MiXCR from the 5' RACE reads. The table shows about 970,000 distinct CDR3 sequences, with 45% to 60% occurring only once. Sequenced sample: blood. These receptors were obtained from a woman aged 60-75 years in good health.

The chain links TRBV20-1 to TRBJ2-7, with 7 bases lining up with TRBD2. The CDR3 is 14 residues long. Looked up from germline, CDR1 is DFQATT and CDR2 is SNEGSKA (reference sequence). V dropped 5 bases and J dropped 4; count of bases not matched to a gene: 11. This CDR3 reads CSAGLGGRLYEQYF. Written as DNA, the CDR3 is TGCAGTGCTGGCCTCGGCGGGAGATTGTACGAGCAGTACTTC.

CDR3 in DNA: TGCGCCAGCAGCCAAGGACAGGTGACTGGGGCCAACGTCCTGACTTTC. This codes for CASSQGQVTGANVLTF. The V and J genes are TRBV4-3 and TRBJ2-6, with TRBD1 as a possible D gene (6 bases). The CDR3 has 16 amino acids. CDR1 LGHNA and CDR2 YSLEER come from the germline V gene. With 1 base removed from V and 2 bases from J, the gap between germline ends came to 9 bases.

The chain couples TRBV12-3 or TRBV12-4 to TRBJ1-6; D not resolved. V lost 6 bases to trimming and J lost 9 bases, with 15 bases between them. The CDR3 length is 14 residues. CDR3: CASSGGSVVSPLHF. Here the CDR3 DNA reads TGTGCCAGCAGCGGAGGCAGCGTTGTTTCACCCCTCCACTTT.

The genes are TRBV6-5 and TRBJ2-3; D may be TRBD2 (5 bases). Trimming removed 5 bases from V and 6 bases from J, with 18 bases in between. This CDR3 region has 15 residues. Germline CDR1 is MNHEY and CDR2 is SVGAGI. The chain's CDR3 is CASSRVDSSPDTQYF. The CDR3 DNA sequence: TGTGCCAGCAGTAGAGTGGACTCCAGCCCGGATACGCAGTATTTT.

The rearrangement joins TRBV20-1 to TRBJ2-4; 9 bases fit TRBD2. Germline CDR1 is DFQATT and CDR2 is SNEGSKA (reference sequence). This CDR3 comprises 12 residues. After removal of 6 bases from V and 8 bases from J, the junction contained 5 bases not matched to a gene. The CDR3 protein is CSATGTSYIQYF. For the CDR3, the DNA is TGCAGTGCCACCGGGACTAGCTACATTCAGTACTTC.

The chain combines TRBV6-7 with TRBJ2-7; D remains unclear. TRBV6-7 qualifies as an ORF whose function is uncertain. This CDR3 is 12 amino acids long. V lost 2 bases, J lost 5 bases, and 7 bases lay in between. The CDR3 DNA reads TGTGCCAGCAGTTACGTTGCCCACGAGCAGTACTTC. Translation: CASSYVAHEQYF.

The rearrangement joins TRBV20-1 to TRBJ2-1; D is possibly TRBD2 (6 bases). With 5 bases removed from V and 1 base from J, the gap between germline ends came to 15 bases. Looked up from germline, CDR1 is DFQATT and CDR2 is SNEGSKA (reference sequence). The CDR3 sequence is 15 residues long. The CDR3 spells CSAGPGLESYNEQFF. For the CDR3, the DNA is TGCAGTGCTGGGCCGGGACTCGAGTCCTACAATGAGCAGTTCTTC.

The rearrangement joins TRBV2 to TRBJ2-7; TRBD2 matches at 12 bases. The DNA end favors TRBJ2-5, so the J call may be wrong. The CDR3 extends over 15 amino acids. Germline CDR1 SNHLY, CDR2 FYNNEI. CDR3 sequence (DNA): TGTGCCAGCACGGCTAGCGGGAGGGAGTGGGAGACCCAGTACTTC. Translated, it gives CASTASGREWETQYF.

The chain combines TRBV15 with TRBJ2-5; TRBD2 matches 10 bases. Germline CDR1 and CDR2: LNHNV and YYDKDF (reference sequence). Trimming removed 5 bases from V and 11 bases from J; junction bases left unmatched: 32. This CDR3 spans 21 amino acids. CDR3 loop: CATSPTRGVAGGGSSYNEQYF. The CDR3 DNA is TGTGCCACCAGCCCAACCCGAGGGGTAGCGGGAGGAGGGAGCTCCTACAATGAGCAGTACTTC. The whole variable domain, remainder taken from reference TRBV15 and TRBJ2-5, is DAMVIQNPRYQVTQFGKPVTLSCSQTLNHNVMYWYQQKSSQAPKLLFHYYDKDFNNEADTPDNFQSRRPNTSFCFLDIRSPGLGDTAMYLCATSPTRGVAGGGSSYNEQYFGPGTRLLVL.

The gene calls are TRBV28 and TRBJ2-5, with TRBD1 as a possible D gene (6 bases). Gene TRBJ2-7 matches the end of the DNA better, so the J call may be wrong. In germline, CDR1 is MDHEN, CDR2 SYDVKM. The CDR3 length is 13 residues. In DNA form, the CDR3 reads TGTGCCAGCACGGGAACAGGGTGGCACGAGCAGTACTTC. It translates to CASTGTGWHEQYF.

This clonotype turned up a few times. V and J are TRBV28 and TRBJ2-7; D is undetermined. The CDR3 extends over 12 amino acids. Germline V gene sequence: CDR1 MDHEN, CDR2 SYDVKM. Trimming took off 6 bases at V and 3 bases at J, with 9 bases between the two ends. CDR3: CASRPWDYEQYF. CDR3 coding DNA: TGTGCCAGCAGGCCCTGGGACTACGAGCAGTACTTC. The whole variable domain, filled in from reference TRBV28 and TRBJ2-7, reads DVKVTQSSRYLVKRTGEKVFLECVQDMDHENMFWYRQDPGLGLRLIYFSYDVKMKEKGDIPEGYSVSREKKERFSLILESASTNQTSMYLCASRPWDYEQYFGPGTRLTVT.

The chain links TRBV10-3 to TRBJ1-1; possibly TRBD1 for D (6 bases). Germline CDR1 is ENHRY and CDR2 is SYGVKD. Trimming pared 0 bases from V and 1 base from J, leaving 15 bases between. This CDR3 is 17 amino acids long. The CDR3 sequence is CAISESGRGKGNTEAFF. The CDR3 coding sequence is TGTGCCATCAGTGAGTCTGGCAGGGGAAAGGGGAACACTGAAGCTTTCTTT.

The table lists this clonotype with a few counts. V usage is TRBV28 and J usage is TRBJ2-1; TRBD2 matches 8 bases. The V and J ends lost 5 bases and 6 bases, in that order; junction bases with no gene match: 9. CDR3 length: 15 residues. Germline CDR1 and CDR2: MDHEN and SYDVKM. This CDR3 is CASSTRLAPANEQFF. The CDR3 DNA reads as TGTGCCAGCAGTACTCGACTAGCGCCAGCCAATGAGCAGTTCTTC.

The J gene is TRBJ2-4, the V gene TRBV20-1; D possibly corresponds to TRBD2 (5 bases). The closer fit of TRBJ2-7 to the DNA end suggests the J call may be wrong. Germline loops: CDR1 DFQATT, CDR2 SNEGSKA (reference sequence). This CDR3 region has 13 residues. The CDR3 here is CSAGERATYEQYF. CDR3 nucleotides: TGCAGTGCCGGAGAGAGGGCAACCTACGAGCAGTACTTC.

The chain joins TRBV20-1 to TRBJ2-7; 8 nucleotides agree with TRBD1. CDR3 length: 13 amino acids. V shed 4 bases and J 5 bases; nucleotides not matched to a gene: 7. Per germline, CDR1 DFQATT and CDR2 SNEGSKA (reference sequence). CDR3 in DNA: TGCAGTGCTATTGGACAGGGCGACGACGAGCAGTACTTC. Its protein product is CSAIGQGDDEQYF.

The rearrangement joins TRBV20-1 to TRBJ2-7, with 14 bases fitting TRBD2. Matching the DNA end better, TRBJ2-5 makes the J call doubtful. Germline V gene lookup returns CDR1 DFQATT and CDR2 SNEGSKA (reference sequence). The CDR3 totals 16 residues. The CDR3 nucleotides are TGCAGTGCTAGACCCTGGGGACTAGCGGGAGAGGAGACCCAGTACTTC. It translates to CSARPWGLAGEETQYF.

The chain carries TRBV27 and TRBJ2-3, with a weak D call TRBD2 (5 bases). The CDR3 spans 16 residues. Trimming left V 2 bases short and J 3 bases short, with 15 bases between. Germline-derived CDR1 and CDR2 are MNHEY and SMNVEV (reference sequence). The CDR3: CASSLGISRLTDTQYF. The CDR3 DNA reads TGTGCCAGCAGTTTAGGGATCTCCAGACTAACAGATACGCAGTATTTT.

As regards this clonotype: A single base separates this from a much larger clone, so it may be a read error. V and J are TRBV10-3 and TRBJ2-5; D unresolved. The germline V and J ends were trimmed by 3 bases and 0 bases, with 2 bases remaining between them. CDR1 is ENHRY, CDR2 SYGVKD, per germline. This CDR3 is 12 amino acids long. The CDR3 region has the DNA TGTGCCATCAGTGACTACCAAGAGACCCAGTACTTC. Amino acids: CAISDYQETQYF.

This rearrangement joins TRBV29-1 to TRBJ1-1; possibly TRBD1 for D (6 bases). Trimming left V 6 bases short and J 4 bases short, with 21 bases between. This CDR3 contains 15 residues. Germline V gives CDR1 SQVTM, CDR2 ANQGSEA. The CDR3 region has the DNA TGCAGCGTCGCCGCTTCCCAACAGGGAAGCACTGAAGCTTTCTTT. This translates into CSVAASQQGSTEAFF.

The chain carries TRBV20-1 and TRBJ1-5; 9 nucleotides match TRBD1. In germline, CDR1 is DFQATT, CDR2 SNEGSKA (reference sequence). V lost 0 bases to trimming and J lost 4 bases; unmatched junction nucleotides: 10. This CDR3 contains 17 residues. In DNA, the CDR3 is TGCAGTGCTAGAGATCAAACAGGGGGCGTTTGGAATCAGCCCCAGCATTTT. This sequence encodes CSARDQTGGVWNQPQHF.

The V call is TRBV7-2, the J call TRBJ1-4; 9 nucleotides line up with TRBD1. Germline V gene sequence: CDR1 SGHTA, CDR2 FQGNSA. The trim removed 5 bases at V and 1 base at J, leaving 5 bases unmatched. This CDR3 comprises 16 residues. The CDR3 sequence is CASSTGQGVTNEKLFF. The CDR3 DNA sequence: TGTGCCAGCAGCACGGGACAGGGCGTAACTAATGAAAAACTGTTTTTT.

This clonotype was observed a handful of times. The J gene is TRBJ2-1, the V gene TRBV5-6; D perhaps matches TRBD1 (6 bases). Germline V CDR1 and CDR2: SGHDT, YYEEEE. V was clipped by 2 bases and J by 0 bases, with 9 bases between them. The CDR3 has 15 amino acids. The CDR3 reads CASSFGQFSYNEQFF. The CDR3 nucleotides are TGTGCCAGCAGCTTTGGACAGTTCTCCTACAATGAGCAGTTCTTC.

The chain is built from TRBV10-3 and TRBJ2-3, with no clear D. CDR3 length equals 13 residues. Germline V gene data show CDR1 as ENHRY and CDR2 as SYGVKD. V was pared by 4 bases and J by 1 base, with 6 bases between. The CDR3 coding sequence is TGTGCCATCAGTGCTCCAGGCACAGATACGCAGTATTTT. Amino acids: CAISAPGTDTQYF.

This clonotype was observed once. The chain joins TRBV20-1 to TRBJ1-1; D call uncertain. In germline, CDR1 is DFQATT, CDR2 SNEGSKA (reference sequence). The V end was cut by 4 bases, the J end by 0 bases, with 9 bases between. The CDR3 has 13 residues. CDR3 sequence: CSAKAQLNTEAFF. The CDR3, as DNA: TGCAGTGCTAAGGCACAGTTGAACACTGAAGCTTTCTTT.

This clonotype was found once. This chain links TRBV6-1 with TRBJ2-5; D possibly uses TRBD1 or TRBD2 (5 bases each). Germline V gene data show CDR1 as MNHNS and CDR2 as SASEGT. Trimming removed 2 bases at V and 11 bases at J, with 15 bases between. This CDR3 comprises 13 residues. The CDR3 region has the DNA TGTGCCAGCAGTGAACAGAGGGGCACTGAGCAGTACTTC. Encoded protein: CASSEQRGTEQYF.

This chain joins TRBV6-5 and TRBJ2-1; 8 bases fit TRBD1. This CDR3 has 13 residues. Germline V gene lookup returns CDR1 MNHEY and CDR2 SVGAGI. The V and J ends lost 7 bases and 6 bases, in that order; junction bases with no gene match: 5. The CDR3 DNA follows: TGTGCCAGCACCGCCGGACAGGGCAATGAGCAGTTCTTC. Its protein product is CASTAGQGNEQFF.

This clonotype was seen more than once but under ten times. Germline is not matched at one junction end, which may reflect a read error. The chain employs TRBV20-1 and TRBJ2-3, with TRBD2 matching over 14 bases. The CDR3 is 15 amino acids. CDR1 is DFQATT, CDR2 SNEGSKA, per germline (reference sequence). CDR3 residues: CSARGLAGGVDTQYF. CDR3 DNA sequence: TGCAGTGCCAGAGGACTAGCGGGAGGTGTAGATACGCAGTATTTT.

Only a few counts were recorded for this clonotype. Here the CDR3 reads CASSPTGEYGYTF. The DNA of the CDR3 is TGTGCCAGCAGCCCGACAGGGGAATATGGCTACACCTTC. The chain is built from TRBV11-2 and TRBJ1-2, with 8 bases lining up with TRBD1. The V gene end was trimmed by 5 bases and the J gene end by 5 bases; junction bases not matched to a gene: 4. The V gene's germline CDR1 is SGHAT and CDR2 FQNNGV. The CDR3 runs to 13 residues.

This chain joins TRBV29-1 and TRBJ2-7, with TRBD1 identical over 7 bases. J gave up 2 bases and V 7 bases, and 8 bases lay outside the gene matches. The germline gives CDR1 SQVTM, CDR2 ANQGSEA. The CDR3 contains 13 residues. The CDR3 spells CSATPDRAYEQYF. The CDR3 bases are TGCAGCGCCACACCCGACAGGGCCTACGAGCAGTACTTC.

The gene calls are TRBV6-1 and TRBJ2-5, with TRBD1 as a possible D gene (6 bases). The CDR3 contains 13 residues. CDR1 MNHNS and CDR2 SASEGT come from the germline V gene. V shed 6 bases and J shed 4 bases, with 12 bases lying between them. CDR3 sequence reads: CASRNTGLETQYF. In nucleotides, the CDR3 is TGTGCCAGCAGGAATACAGGGTTAGAGACCCAGTACTTC.

Of note for this clonotype: The junction departs from germline at one end; a sequencing error may be responsible. The chain links TRBV7-6 to TRBJ2-1; possible D gene TRBD1, 6 bases. CDR1 and CDR2 (germline): SGHVS, FNYEAQ. The length of the CDR3 is 16 residues. CDR3 residues: CVSSRGQTGSYNEQFF. CDR3 coding DNA: TGTGTCAGCAGCCGTGGACAGACCGGTTCCTACAATGAGCAGTTCTTC.

The sample holds many counts of this clonotype. This chain connects TRBV4-2 to TRBJ2-3; D remains ambiguous. This CDR3 spans 15 amino acids. Germline CDR1 reads LGHNA; CDR2 reads YNFKEQ. V gave up 10 bases and J gave up 4 bases, with 21 bases separating them. Written as DNA, the CDR3 is TGTGCCACCTCAGATTCCACGGGTACTCCAGATACGCAGTATTTT. Translation gives CATSDSTGTPDTQYF.